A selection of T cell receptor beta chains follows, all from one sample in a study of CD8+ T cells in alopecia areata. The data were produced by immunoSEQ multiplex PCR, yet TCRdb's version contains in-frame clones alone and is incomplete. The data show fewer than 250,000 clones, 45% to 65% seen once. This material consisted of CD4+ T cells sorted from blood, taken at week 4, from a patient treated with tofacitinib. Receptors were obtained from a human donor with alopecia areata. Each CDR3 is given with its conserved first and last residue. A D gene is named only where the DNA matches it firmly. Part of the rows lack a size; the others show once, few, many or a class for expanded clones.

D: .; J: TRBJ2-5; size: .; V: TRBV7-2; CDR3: CASTGQETQYF; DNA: TGTGCCAGCACGGGACAAGAGACCCAGTACTTC
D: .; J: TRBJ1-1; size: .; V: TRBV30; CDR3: CAWDRSGTEAFF; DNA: TGTGCCTGGGACAGGTCGGGCACTGAAGCTTTCTTT
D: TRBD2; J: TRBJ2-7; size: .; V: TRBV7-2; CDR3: CASSPSIAGGPYEQYF; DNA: TGTGCCAGCAGCCCGAGTATAGCGGGAGGCCCCTACGAGCAGTACTTC
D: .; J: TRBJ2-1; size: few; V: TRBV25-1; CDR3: CASSDGAEGGDEQFF; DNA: TGTGCCAGCAGTGACGGTGCGGAGGGGGGAGATGAGCAGTTCTTC
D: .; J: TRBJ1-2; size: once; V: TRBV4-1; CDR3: CASSQVGSGGNYGYTF; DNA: TGCGCCAGCAGCCAAGTGGGAAGTGGAGGGAACTATGGCTACACCTTC
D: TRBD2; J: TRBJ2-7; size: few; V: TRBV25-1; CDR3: CASSGVGLAYPYEQYF; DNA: TGTGCCAGCAGTGGGGTCGGACTAGCCTACCCGTACGAGCAGTACTTC
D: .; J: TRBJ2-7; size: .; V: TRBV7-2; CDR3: CASSVRDHYEQYF; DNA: TGTGCCAGCAGCGTTCGAGACCACTACGAGCAGTACTTC
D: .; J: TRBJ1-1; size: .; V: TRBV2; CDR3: CASSESDTEAFF; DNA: TGTGCCAGCAGTGAAAGTGACACTGAAGCTTTCTTT
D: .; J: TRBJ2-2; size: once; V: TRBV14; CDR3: CASSQQRGDRSTGELFF; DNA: TGTGCCAGCAGCCAACAAAGGGGGGATCGTAGTACCGGGGAGCTGTTTTTT
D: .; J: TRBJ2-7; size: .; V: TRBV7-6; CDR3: CASSFPQGYEQYF; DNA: TGTGCCAGCAGCTTTCCCCAGGGATACGAGCAGTACTTC
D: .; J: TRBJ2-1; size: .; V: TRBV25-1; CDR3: CASRDRDYNEQFF; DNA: TGTGCCAGCAGGGACAGAGACTACAATGAGCAGTTCTTC
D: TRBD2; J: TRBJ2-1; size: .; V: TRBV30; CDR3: CAWTLPGLAGATEQFF; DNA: TGTGCCTGGACCCTTCCAGGACTAGCGGGTGCTACTGAGCAGTTCTTC
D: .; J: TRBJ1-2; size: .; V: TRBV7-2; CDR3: CASSAPDYGYTF; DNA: TGTGCCAGCAGCGCGCCTGACTATGGCTACACCTTC
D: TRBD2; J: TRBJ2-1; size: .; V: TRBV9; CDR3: CASSVLGLKNEQFF; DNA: TGTGCCAGCAGCGTCCTGGGACTAAAGAATGAGCAGTTCTTC
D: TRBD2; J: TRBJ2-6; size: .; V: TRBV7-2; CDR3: CASSLVGSPGGWGANVLTF; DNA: TGTGCCAGCAGCTTAGTGGGGTCTCCGGGAGGCTGGGGGGCCAACGTCCTGACTTTC
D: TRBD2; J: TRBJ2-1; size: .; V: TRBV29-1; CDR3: CSGQGGTSGSFGNEQFF; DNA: TGCAGCGGTCAAGGGGGGACTAGCGGGAGTTTCGGCAATGAGCAGTTCTTC
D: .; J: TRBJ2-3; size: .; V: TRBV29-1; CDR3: CSATSAPDTQYF; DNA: TGCAGCGCCACTTCGGCCCCAGATACGCAGTATTTT
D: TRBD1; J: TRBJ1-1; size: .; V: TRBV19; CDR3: CASIGTGLRTEAFF; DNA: TGTGCCAGTATAGGGACAGGTCTGAGGACTGAAGCTTTCTTT
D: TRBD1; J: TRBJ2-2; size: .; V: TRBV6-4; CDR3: CASSPLHRGRNTGELFF; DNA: TGTGCCAGCAGTCCGCTTCACAGGGGGCGAAATACCGGGGAGCTGTTTTTT
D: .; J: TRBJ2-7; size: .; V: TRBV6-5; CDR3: CASKPGTPTREQYF; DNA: TGTGCCAGCAAGCCCGGGACCCCAACCCGCGAGCAGTACTTC
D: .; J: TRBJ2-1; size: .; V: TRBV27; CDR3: CASSIPGGGTDGEQFF; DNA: TGTGCCAGCAGTATCCCTGGGGGGGGCACGGATGGAGAGCAGTTCTTC
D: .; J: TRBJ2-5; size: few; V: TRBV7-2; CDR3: CASSYRTEETQYF; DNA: TGTGCCAGCAGCTACCGGACAGAAGAGACCCAGTACTTC
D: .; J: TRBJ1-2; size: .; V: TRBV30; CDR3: CAWSEGVGYGYTF; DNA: TGTGCCTGGAGTGAGGGGGTGGGGTATGGCTACACCTTC
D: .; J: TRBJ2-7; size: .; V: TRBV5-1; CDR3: CASSSYLGSYEQYF; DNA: TGCGCCAGCAGCTCCTACTTGGGGTCCTACGAGCAGTACTTC
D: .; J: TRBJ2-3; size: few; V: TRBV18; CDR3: CASSPPSTDTQYF; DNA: TGTGCCAGCTCACCACCTAGCACAGATACGCAGTATTTT
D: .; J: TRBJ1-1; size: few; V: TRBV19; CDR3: CASSGPLFTEAFF; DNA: TGTGCCAGTAGCGGACCGCTATTCACTGAAGCTTTCTTT
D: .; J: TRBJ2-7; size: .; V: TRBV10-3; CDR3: CAIRAMTAYEQYF; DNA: TGTGCCATCAGAGCCATGACAGCCTACGAGCAGTACTTC
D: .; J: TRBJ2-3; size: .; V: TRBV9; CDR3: CASSVGQGWADTQYF; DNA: TGTGCCAGCAGCGTAGGGCAGGGTTGGGCAGATACGCAGTATTTT
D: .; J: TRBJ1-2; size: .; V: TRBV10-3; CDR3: CAISEPSANSGYGYTF; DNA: TGTGCCATCAGTGAGCCGAGTGCGAACTCTGGGTATGGCTACACCTTC
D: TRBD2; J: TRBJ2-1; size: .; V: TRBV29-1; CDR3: CSGVGSGMHNEQFF; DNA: TGCAGCGGGGTGGGGAGCGGGATGCACAATGAGCAGTTCTTC
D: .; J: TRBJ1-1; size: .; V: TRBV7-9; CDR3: CASSTQRFEAFF; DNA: TGTGCCAGCAGCACACAAAGATTTGAAGCTTTCTTT
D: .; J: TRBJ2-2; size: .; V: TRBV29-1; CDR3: CSVTKTRATGELFF; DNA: TGCAGCGTAACAAAGACCCGGGCCACCGGGGAGCTGTTTTTT
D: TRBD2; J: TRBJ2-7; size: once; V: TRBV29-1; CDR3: CSVDEGAGGLGISEQYF; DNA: TGCAGCGTTGACGAGGGGGCGGGAGGGCTCGGTATTAGCGAGCAGTACTTC
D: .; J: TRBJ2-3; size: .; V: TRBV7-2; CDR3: CASSHWGDTQYF; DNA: TGTGCCAGCAGCCATTGGGGAGATACGCAGTATTTT
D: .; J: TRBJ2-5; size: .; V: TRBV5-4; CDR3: CASTYGGSVLKTQYF; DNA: TGTGCCAGCACCTACGGTGGGTCCGTGCTGAAGACCCAGTACTTC